These T cell receptor beta chains were read from a single sample in a study of blood T cell repertoires in COVID-19. The repertoire was sequenced with immunoSEQ multiplex PCR; TCRdb's copy has only in-frame clones and lacks some. The sample shows around 200,000 clones, 84% of them seen only once. Sequences were obtained from peripheral blood. The receptors come from an elderly woman with active or convalescent COVID-19. Both conserved end residues are part of each CDR3. D genes are given only for firm matches. A clone size is listed for some rows: how often the clone was seen (once, few, many), or a class if it is expanded.

CDR3: CASSQDRDGGTQYF
DNA: TGTGCCAGCAGCCAAGACAGGGACGGGGGGACCCAGTACTTC
size: few
D: NA
V: TRBV14
J: TRBJ2-5

CDR3: CASGLGDRGQQETQYF
DNA: TGTGCTAGTGGTTTGGGCGACAGGGGGCAACAGGAGACCCAGTACTTC
size: NA
D: TRBD1
V: TRBV12-5
J: TRBJ2-5

CDR3: CASSLTQSPDTEAFF
DNA: TGCGCCAGCAGCTTGACTCAAAGCCCGGACACTGAAGCTTTCTTT
size: NA
D: NA
V: TRBV5-1
J: TRBJ1-1

CDR3: CASSLGLAVGQETQYF
DNA: TGTGCCAGCAGCTTAGGACTAGCGGTAGGCCAAGAGACCCAGTACTTC
size: NA
D: TRBD2
V: TRBV9
J: TRBJ2-5

CDR3: CSAMVSTEAFF
DNA: TGCAGTGCTATGGTGAGCACTGAAGCTTTCTTT
size: NA
D: NA
V: TRBV20-1
J: TRBJ1-1

CDR3: CASSTWGQSNTGELFF
DNA: TGTGCCAGCAGTACGTGGGGACAGTCGAACACCGGGGAGCTGTTTTTT
size: NA
D: TRBD1
V: TRBV25-1
J: TRBJ2-2

CDR3: CASSLAAGDYEQYF
DNA: TGTGCCAGCAGCTTGGCAGCGGGGGACTACGAGCAGTACTTC
size: many
D: TRBD2
V: TRBV5-4
J: TRBJ2-7

CDR3: CSVPHPGQGRTEAFF
DNA: TGCAGCGTACCACACCCGGGACAGGGGAGGACTGAAGCTTTCTTT
size: NA
D: TRBD1
V: TRBV29-1
J: TRBJ1-1

CDR3: CASSLVGGETQYF
DNA: TGTGCCAGCAGCTTGGTAGGGGGAGAGACCCAGTACTTC
size: NA
D: NA
V: TRBV7-2
J: TRBJ2-5

CDR3: CASSPGGEQYF
DNA: TGTGCCAGCAGCCCGGGGGGAGAGCAGTACTTC
size: NA
D: TRBD2
V: TRBV3-1/TRBV3-2
J: TRBJ2-7

CDR3: CSVATGFGEQYF
DNA: TGCAGCGTCGCGACAGGCTTTGGGGAGCAGTACTTC
size: NA
D: NA
V: TRBV29-1
J: TRBJ2-7

CDR3: CASSPQRRTNEKLFF
DNA: TGTGCCAGTAGTCCCCAACGGAGGACTAATGAAAAACTGTTTTTT
size: NA
D: NA
V: TRBV19
J: TRBJ1-4

CDR3: CAWSRQANTEAFF
DNA: TGTGCCTGGAGTAGACAGGCGAACACTGAAGCTTTCTTT
size: NA
D: NA
V: TRBV30
J: TRBJ1-1

CDR3: CASSPNRGEQFF
DNA: TGTGCCAGCAGCCCCAATCGAGGGGAGCAGTTCTTC
size: NA
D: NA
V: TRBV11-2
J: TRBJ2-1

CDR3: CASSPLGTDYGYTF
DNA: TGTGCCAGCTCACCACTTGGGACAGACTATGGCTACACCTTC
size: NA
D: TRBD1
V: TRBV18
J: TRBJ1-2

CDR3: CASSEQGVAGELFF
DNA: TGTGCCAGCAGTGAACAGGGAGTGGCCGGGGAGCTGTTTTTT
size: NA
D: NA
V: TRBV6-4
J: TRBJ2-2

CDR3: CATSDLGQGYGYTF
DNA: TGTGCCACCAGTGATTTAGGGCAGGGATATGGCTACACCTTC
size: NA
D: NA
V: TRBV24-1
J: TRBJ1-2

CDR3: CAWKGGLTGYNEQFF
DNA: TGTGCCTGGAAGGGAGGCCTGACGGGCTACAATGAGCAGTTCTTC
size: NA
D: NA
V: TRBV30
J: TRBJ2-1

CDR3: CASSYRDSPYEQYF
DNA: TGTGCCAGCAGCTACAGGGACAGTCCCTACGAGCAGTACTTC
size: NA
D: TRBD1
V: TRBV7-9
J: TRBJ2-7

CDR3: CASSSRQGSQPQHF
DNA: TGTGCCAGCAGTTCCCGACAGGGGAGTCAGCCCCAGCATTTT
size: NA
D: TRBD1
V: TRBV6-1
J: TRBJ1-5

CDR3: CASSYADTEAFF
DNA: TGCGCCAGCAGTTACGCAGACACTGAAGCTTTCTTT
size: few
D: NA
V: TRBV4-1
J: TRBJ1-1

CDR3: CASSFGGSRPEAFF
DNA: TGTGCCAGCAGCTTCGGCGGGAGTAGACCTGAAGCTTTCTTT
size: NA
D: NA
V: TRBV11-1
J: TRBJ1-1

CDR3: CASSPRAVSGGAYEQYF
DNA: TGTGCCAGCTCACCACGGGCGGTCTCCGGGGGGGCCTACGAGCAGTACTTC
size: once
D: TRBD2
V: TRBV18
J: TRBJ2-7

CDR3: CASSPGLTNTEAFF
DNA: TGTGCCAGCTCCCCCGGACTCACGAACACTGAAGCTTTCTTT
size: NA
D: NA
V: TRBV18
J: TRBJ1-1

CDR3: CASSLVDRGQDTQYF
DNA: TGTGCCAGCAGCTTAGTGGACAGGGGCCAAGATACGCAGTATTTT
size: NA
D: TRBD1
V: TRBV7-2
J: TRBJ2-3

CDR3: CASSLDSGSLKTQYF
DNA: TGTGCCAGCAGCTTAGATTCCGGTAGCCTGAAGACCCAGTACTTC
size: once
D: NA
V: TRBV7-2
J: TRBJ2-5

CDR3: CASRQLMPNTEAFF
DNA: TGTGCCAGCAGACAGCTAATGCCGAACACTGAAGCTTTCTTT
size: once
D: NA
V: TRBV27
J: TRBJ1-1

CDR3: CASSSQGSDTQYF
DNA: TGCGCCAGCAGCTCTCAGGGGAGCGATACGCAGTATTTT
size: NA
D: NA
V: TRBV5-1
J: TRBJ2-3

CDR3: CASSGQGGYGYTF
DNA: TGTGCCAGCAGTGGACAGGGGGGCTATGGCTACACCTTC
size: NA
D: TRBD1
V: TRBV28
J: TRBJ1-2

CDR3: CASSLFSSFSGNTIYF
DNA: TGTGCCAGCAGCTTATTTAGTTCTTTCTCTGGAAACACCATATATTTT
size: NA
D: NA
V: TRBV7-2
J: TRBJ1-3

CDR3: CSASRREGSDTQYF
DNA: TGCAGTGCTAGTCGGCGGGAGGGCTCAGATACGCAGTATTTT
size: NA
D: TRBD2
V: TRBV20-1
J: TRBJ2-3

CDR3: CASSNFKDSAYEAFF
DNA: TGTGCCAGTAGTAACTTTAAAGACAGCGCATACGAAGCTTTCTTT
size: NA
D: NA
V: TRBV19
J: TRBJ1-1

CDR3: CASSHGTSGGVVETQYF
DNA: TGTGCTAGCAGCCACGGGACTAGCGGGGGGGTTGTAGAGACCCAGTACTTC
size: NA
D: TRBD2
V: TRBV7-7
J: TRBJ2-5

CDR3: CASGSQVLAEAFF
DNA: TGTGCTAGTGGTTCTCAGGTTCTTGCGGAAGCTTTCTTT
size: once
D: NA
V: TRBV12-5
J: TRBJ1-1

CDR3: CASSLLAGGKNNEQFF
DNA: TGTGCCAGCAGTCTGTTAGCGGGAGGGAAGAACAATGAGCAGTTCTTC
size: once
D: TRBD2
V: TRBV27
J: TRBJ2-1

CDR3: CASSATPGARAAFF
DNA: TGTGCCAGCAGCGCGACGCCAGGGGCTCGCGCAGCTTTCTTT
size: NA
D: NA
V: TRBV7-3
J: TRBJ1-1

CDR3: CASSLDLFTGELFF
DNA: TGTGCCAGCAGCTTGGATCTGTTCACCGGGGAGCTGTTTTTT
size: NA
D: NA
V: TRBV5-4
J: TRBJ2-2

CDR3: CASSPRGGRGEQYF
DNA: TGTGCCAGCAGCCCCCGGGGGGGCCGGGGGGAGCAGTACTTC
size: NA
D: TRBD2
V: TRBV13
J: TRBJ2-7

CDR3: CASSRVGQRNYGYTF
DNA: TGCGCCAGCAGCCGAGTAGGACAGCGCAACTATGGCTACACCTTC
size: NA
D: NA
V: TRBV4-1
J: TRBJ1-2

CDR3: CASSDSGGYTDTQYF
DNA: TGTGCCAGCAGTGACTCAGGGGGCTACACAGATACGCAGTATTTT
size: NA
D: TRBD1
V: TRBV6-4
J: TRBJ2-3

CDR3: CASSSRWGDSRNTEAFF
DNA: TGTGCCAGCAGCTCCAGGTGGGGGGACAGTAGGAACACTGAAGCTTTCTTT
size: few
D: TRBD1
V: TRBV7-9
J: TRBJ1-1

CDR3: CASTTGDYEKLFF
DNA: TGTGCCAGCACCACAGGGGATTATGAAAAACTGTTTTTT
size: NA
D: TRBD1
V: TRBV28
J: TRBJ1-4